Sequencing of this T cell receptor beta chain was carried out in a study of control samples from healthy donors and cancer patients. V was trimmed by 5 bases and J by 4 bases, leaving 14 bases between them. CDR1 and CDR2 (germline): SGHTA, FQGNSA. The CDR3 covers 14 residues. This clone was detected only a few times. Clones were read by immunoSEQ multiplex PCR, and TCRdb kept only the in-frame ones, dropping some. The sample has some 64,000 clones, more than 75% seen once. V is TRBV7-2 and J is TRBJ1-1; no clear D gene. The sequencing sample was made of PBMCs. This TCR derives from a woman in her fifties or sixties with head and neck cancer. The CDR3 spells CASSATKGITEAFF. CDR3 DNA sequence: TGTGCCAGCAGCGCGACAAAAGGGATCACTGAAGCTTTCTTT.